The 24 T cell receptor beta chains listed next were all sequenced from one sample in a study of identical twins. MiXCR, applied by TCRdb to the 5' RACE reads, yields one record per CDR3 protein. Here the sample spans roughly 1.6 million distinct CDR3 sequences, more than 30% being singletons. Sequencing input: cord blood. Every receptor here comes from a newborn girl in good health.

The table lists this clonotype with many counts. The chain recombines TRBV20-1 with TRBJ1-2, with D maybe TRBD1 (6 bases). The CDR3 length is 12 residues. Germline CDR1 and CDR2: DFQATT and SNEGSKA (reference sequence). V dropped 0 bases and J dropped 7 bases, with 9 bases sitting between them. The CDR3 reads CSARDLTGGYTF. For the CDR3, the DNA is TGCAGTGCTAGAGATCTGACAGGTGGCTACACCTTC.

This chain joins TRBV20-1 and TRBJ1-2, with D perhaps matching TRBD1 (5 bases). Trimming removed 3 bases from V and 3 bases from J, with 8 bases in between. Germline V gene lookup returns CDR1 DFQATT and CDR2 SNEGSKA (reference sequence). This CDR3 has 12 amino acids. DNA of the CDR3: TGCAGTGCTAGTAGAGGGGACTATGGCTACACCTTC. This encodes CSASRGDYGYTF.

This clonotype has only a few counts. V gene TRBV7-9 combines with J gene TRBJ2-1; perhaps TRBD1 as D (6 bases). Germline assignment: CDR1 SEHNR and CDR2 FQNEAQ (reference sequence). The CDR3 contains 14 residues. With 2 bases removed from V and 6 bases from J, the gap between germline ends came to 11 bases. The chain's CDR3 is CASSLKGVGNEQFF. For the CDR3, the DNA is TGTGCCAGCAGCTTAAAGGGGGTGGGCAATGAGCAGTTCTTC.

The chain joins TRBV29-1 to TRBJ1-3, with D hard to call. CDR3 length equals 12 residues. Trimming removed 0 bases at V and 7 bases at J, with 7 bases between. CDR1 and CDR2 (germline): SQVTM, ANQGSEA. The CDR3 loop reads CSVEDLENTIYF. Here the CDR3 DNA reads TGCAGCGTTGAAGATTTGGAGAACACCATATATTTT.

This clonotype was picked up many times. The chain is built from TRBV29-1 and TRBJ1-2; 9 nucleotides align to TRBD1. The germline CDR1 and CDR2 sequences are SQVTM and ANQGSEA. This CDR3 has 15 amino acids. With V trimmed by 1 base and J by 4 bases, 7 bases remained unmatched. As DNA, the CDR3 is TGCAGCGTTGAAGGGGGGACAGGGACCACCTATGGCTACACCTTC. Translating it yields CSVEGGTGTTYGYTF.

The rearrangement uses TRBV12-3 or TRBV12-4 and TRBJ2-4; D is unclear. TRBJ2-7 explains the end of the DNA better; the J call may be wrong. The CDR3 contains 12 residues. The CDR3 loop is CASGSSGYEQYF. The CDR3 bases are TGTGCCAGCGGGTCCTCGGGCTACGAGCAGTACTTC.

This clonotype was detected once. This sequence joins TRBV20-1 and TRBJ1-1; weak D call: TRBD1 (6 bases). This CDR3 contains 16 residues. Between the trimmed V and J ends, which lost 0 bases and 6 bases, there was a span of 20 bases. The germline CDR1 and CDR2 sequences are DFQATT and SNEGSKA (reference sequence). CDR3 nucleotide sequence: TGCAGTGCTAGAGATCGGGGAAAGGGGGATTTGGCTGAAGCTTTCTTT. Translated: CSARDRGKGDLAEAFF.

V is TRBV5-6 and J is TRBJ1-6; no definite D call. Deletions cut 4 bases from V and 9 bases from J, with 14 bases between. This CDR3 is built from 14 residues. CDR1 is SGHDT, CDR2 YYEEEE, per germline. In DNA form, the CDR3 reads TGTGCCAGCAGCCGACGGTTAGAAGGTTCACCCCTCCACTTT. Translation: CASSRRLEGSPLHF.

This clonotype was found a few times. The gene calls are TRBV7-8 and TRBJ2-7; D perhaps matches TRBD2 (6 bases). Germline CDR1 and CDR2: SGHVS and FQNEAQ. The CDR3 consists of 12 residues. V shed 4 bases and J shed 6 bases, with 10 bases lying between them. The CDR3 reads CASSSGLSEQYF. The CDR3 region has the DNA TGTGCCAGCAGCTCCGGACTAAGCGAGCAGTACTTC.

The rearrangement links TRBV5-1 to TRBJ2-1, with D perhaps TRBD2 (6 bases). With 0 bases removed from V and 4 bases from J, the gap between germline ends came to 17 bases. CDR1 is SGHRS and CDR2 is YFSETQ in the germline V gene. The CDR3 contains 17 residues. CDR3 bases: TGCGCCAGCAGCTTGGATAGGTTTTATGCGGGGTACAATGAGCAGTTCTTC. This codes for CASSLDRFYAGYNEQFF.

The CDR3 DNA reads as TGTGCCAGCAGTTTAAAGGGGGGACGGGGCTACGAGCAGTACTTC. As protein: CASSLKGGRGYEQYF. V gene TRBV27 combines with J gene TRBJ2-4, with D perhaps being TRBD1 or TRBD2 (6 bases each). The DNA end lines up better with TRBJ2-7; the J call may be wrong. This CDR3 spans 15 amino acids. The germline V gene has CDR1 MNHEY and CDR2 SMNVEV (reference sequence).

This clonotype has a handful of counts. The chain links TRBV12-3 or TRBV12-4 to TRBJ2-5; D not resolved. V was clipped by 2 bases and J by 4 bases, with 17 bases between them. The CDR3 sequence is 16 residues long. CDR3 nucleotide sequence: TGTGCCAGCAGTTTATATCGAACTACCGACCGAGAGACCCAGTACTTC. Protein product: CASSLYRTTDRETQYF.

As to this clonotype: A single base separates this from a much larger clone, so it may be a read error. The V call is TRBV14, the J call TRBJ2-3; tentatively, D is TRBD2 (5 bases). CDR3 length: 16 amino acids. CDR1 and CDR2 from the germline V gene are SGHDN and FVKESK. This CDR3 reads CANSQEDWPNTDTQYF. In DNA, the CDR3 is TGTGCCAACAGCCAGGAGGACTGGCCCAACACAGATACGCAGTATTTT.

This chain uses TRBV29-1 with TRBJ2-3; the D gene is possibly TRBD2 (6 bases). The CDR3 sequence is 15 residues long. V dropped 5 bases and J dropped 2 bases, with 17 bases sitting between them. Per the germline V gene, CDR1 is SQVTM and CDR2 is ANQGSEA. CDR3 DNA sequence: TGCAGCGTTCCCGGACTAACTCCCTCCACAGATACGCAGTATTTT. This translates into CSVPGLTPSTDTQYF.

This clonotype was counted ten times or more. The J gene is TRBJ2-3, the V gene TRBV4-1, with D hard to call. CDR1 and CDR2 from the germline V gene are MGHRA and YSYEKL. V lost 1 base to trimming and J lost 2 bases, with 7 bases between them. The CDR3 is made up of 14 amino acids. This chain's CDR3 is CASSQVLSTDTQYF. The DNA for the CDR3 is TGCGCCAGCAGCCAAGTGCTATCCACAGATACGCAGTATTTT.

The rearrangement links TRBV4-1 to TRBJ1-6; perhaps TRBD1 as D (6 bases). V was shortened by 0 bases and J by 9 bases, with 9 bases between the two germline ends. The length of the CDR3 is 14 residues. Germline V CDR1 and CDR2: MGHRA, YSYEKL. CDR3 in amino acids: CASSQDYRASPLHF. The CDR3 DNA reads TGCGCCAGCAGCCAAGATTACAGGGCTTCACCCCTCCACTTT.

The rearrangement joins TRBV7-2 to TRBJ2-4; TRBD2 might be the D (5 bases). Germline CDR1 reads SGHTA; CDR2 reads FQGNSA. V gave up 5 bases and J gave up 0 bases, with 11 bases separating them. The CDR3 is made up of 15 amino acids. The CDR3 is CASSPSRLAKNIQYF. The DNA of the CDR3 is TGTGCCAGCAGCCCTAGCAGGCTAGCCAAAAACATTCAGTACTTC.

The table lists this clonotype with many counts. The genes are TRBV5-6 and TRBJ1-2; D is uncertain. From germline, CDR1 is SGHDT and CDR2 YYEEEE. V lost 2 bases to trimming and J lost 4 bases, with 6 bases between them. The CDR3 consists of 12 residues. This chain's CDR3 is CASSLAAYGYTF. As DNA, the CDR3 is TGTGCCAGCAGCTTAGCGGCCTATGGCTACACCTTC.

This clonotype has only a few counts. The CDR3 bases are TGTGCCATCCGCAGGGGGACAGAAGAGACCCAGTACTTC. Translation: CAIRRGTEETQYF. This sequence joins TRBV10-3 and TRBJ2-5; 7 positions match TRBD1. The germline V gene has CDR1 ENHRY and CDR2 SYGVKD. The CDR3 is made up of 13 amino acids. The V segment lost 8 bases and the J segment 3 bases; nucleotides outside the gene matches: 6.

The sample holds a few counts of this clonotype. The CDR3 here is CASGLREGTQYF. DNA of the CDR3: TGTGCTAGTGGTTTGAGGGAAGGTACGCAGTATTTT. V gene TRBV12-5 combines with J gene TRBJ2-3, with D hard to call. The CDR3 loop spans 12 amino acids. The germline V gene has CDR1 LGHNT and CDR2 FRNRAP. V dropped 2 bases and J dropped 8 bases, with 8 bases sitting between them. Using reference TRBV12-5 and TRBJ2-3 for the parts outside the CDR3, the full variable domain is DARVTQTPRHKVTEMGQEVTMRCQPILGHNTVFWYRQTMMQGLELLAYFRNRAPLDDSGMPKDRFSAEMPDATLATLKIQPSEPRDSAVYFCASGLREGTQYFGPGTRLTVL.

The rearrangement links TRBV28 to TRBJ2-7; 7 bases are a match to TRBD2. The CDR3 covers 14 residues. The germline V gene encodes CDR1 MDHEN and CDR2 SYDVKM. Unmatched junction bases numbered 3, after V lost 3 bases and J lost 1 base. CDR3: CASSFWGGSYEQYF. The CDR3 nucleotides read TGTGCCAGCAGTTTCTGGGGAGGGTCCTACGAGCAGTACTTC. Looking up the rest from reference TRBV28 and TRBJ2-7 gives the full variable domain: DVKVTQSSRYLVKRTGEKVFLECVQDMDHENMFWYRQDPGLGLRLIYFSYDVKMKEKGDIPEGYSVSREKKERFSLILESASTNQTSMYLCASSFWGGSYEQYFGPGTRLTVT.

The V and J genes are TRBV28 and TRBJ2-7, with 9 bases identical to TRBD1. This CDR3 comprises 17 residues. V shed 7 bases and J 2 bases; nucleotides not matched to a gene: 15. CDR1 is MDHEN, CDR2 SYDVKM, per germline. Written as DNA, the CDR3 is TGTGCCAGCAACCCCCCCGGACAGGGGTCGATTCCCTACGAGCAGTACTTC. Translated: CASNPPGQGSIPYEQYF. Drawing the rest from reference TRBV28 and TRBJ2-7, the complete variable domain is DVKVTQSSRYLVKRTGEKVFLECVQDMDHENMFWYRQDPGLGLRLIYFSYDVKMKEKGDIPEGYSVSREKKERFSLILESASTNQTSMYLCASNPPGQGSIPYEQYFGPGTRLTVT.

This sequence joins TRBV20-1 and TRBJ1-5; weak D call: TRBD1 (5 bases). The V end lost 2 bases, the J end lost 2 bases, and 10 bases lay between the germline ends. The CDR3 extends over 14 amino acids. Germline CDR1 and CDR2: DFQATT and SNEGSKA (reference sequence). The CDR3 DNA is TGCAGTGCTAGAAGGGCGGGGCGCAATCAGCCCCAGCATTTT. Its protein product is CSARRAGRNQPQHF.

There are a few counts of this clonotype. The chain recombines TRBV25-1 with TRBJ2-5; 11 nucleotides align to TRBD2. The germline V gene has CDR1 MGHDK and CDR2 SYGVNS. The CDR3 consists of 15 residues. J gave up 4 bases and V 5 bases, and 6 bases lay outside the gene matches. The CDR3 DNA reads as TGTGCCAGCAGTTTAGCGGGGGGGCGGATAGAGACCCAGTACTTC. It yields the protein CASSLAGGRIETQYF.